Below are 26 T cell receptor beta chains sequenced from a single sample in a study of cytomegalovirus exposure and HLA in healthy donors. The PCR was carried out with 60 Vbeta primers and 13 Jbeta primers. Profiling relied on immunoSEQ multiplex PCR, and the TCRdb table lists in-frame clones only, not all of them. The repertoire holds around 120,000 clones, with 80% as singletons. The sequencing input was PBMCs. All receptors derive from a male donor in good health and CMV-seronegative.

This sequence joins TRBV7-9 and TRBJ2-2; D not certain. Trimming took off 1 base at V and 0 bases at J, with 12 bases between the two ends. The CDR3 spans 17 residues. Germline V gene data show CDR1 as SEHNR and CDR2 as FQNEAQ (reference sequence). CDR3 bases: TGTGCCAGCAGCTTAGTTCGCCTTGCTACGAACACCGGGGAGCTGTTTTTT. It translates to CASSLVRLATNTGELFF.

DNA for the CDR3: TGCGCCAGCTTCGGTGGGGCAGGGAACACTGAAGCTTTCTTT. This encodes CASFGGAGNTEAFF. The chain is built from TRBV5-1 and TRBJ1-1; TRBD1 is a possible D gene (5 bases). V was clipped by 7 bases and J by 1 base, with 14 bases between them. CDR1 SGHRS and CDR2 YFSETQ come from the germline V gene. The CDR3 runs to 14 residues.

The chain joins TRBV30 to TRBJ1-2; D gene ambiguous. The CDR3 is made up of 11 amino acids. Trimming left V 3 bases short and J 8 bases short, with 10 bases between. Germline CDR1 GTSNPN, CDR2 SVGIG (reference sequence). The CDR3 DNA reads as TGTGCCTGGAGATGGCACCAGGGCTACACCTTC. Protein product: CAWRWHQGYTF.

Only one count was recorded for this clone. The chain uses TRBV5-1 and TRBJ1-4; 11 bases map to TRBD1. Germline V gene data show CDR1 as SGHRS and CDR2 as YFSETQ. J lost 5 bases, V lost 4 bases, and 4 bases had no gene match. The length of the CDR3 is 15 residues. The CDR3 DNA reads as TGCGCCAGCAGCAAGGACAGGGGGCTCAATGAAAAACTGTTTTTT. The encoded protein is CASSKDRGLNEKLFF.

The chain joins TRBV5-4 to TRBJ2-5, with D perhaps TRBD2 (6 bases). V was pared by 1 base and J by 3 bases, with 10 bases between. Per the germline V gene, CDR1 is SGHNT and CDR2 is YYREEE (reference sequence). The CDR3 spans 14 residues. The CDR3 loop is CASSLSGGKETQYF. DNA for the CDR3: TGTGCCAGCAGCTTGTCCGGGGGAAAAGAGACCCAGTACTTC.

The chain employs TRBV12-2 and TRBJ2-5; the table's TRBD2 call for D was not verified on the DNA. TRBV12-2 is a pseudogene locus. This CDR3 has 16 amino acids. CDR3 residues: CASRQGLAVRQETQYF. As DNA, the CDR3 is TGTGCAAGTCGCCAAGGACTAGCGGTCCGCCAAGAGACCCAGTACTTC.

This chain links TRBV9 with TRBJ2-3; TRBD2 aligns across 7 bases. Per the germline V gene, CDR1 is SGDLS and CDR2 is YYNGEE. V lost 2 bases to trimming and J lost 3 bases; unmatched junction nucleotides: 12. The CDR3 is 17 amino acids. The CDR3 DNA is TGTGCCAGCAGCGTGAGATGGAGCGGGACCGGGACAGATACGCAGTATTTT. Residues: CASSVRWSGTGTDTQYF.

This chain connects TRBV7-2 to TRBJ2-7; no reliable D call. The germline gives CDR1 SGHTA, CDR2 FQGNSA. The ends were cut back, 5 bases at V and 0 bases at J, with 5 bases in the middle. The CDR3 runs to 12 residues. CDR3 loop: CASSPSSYEQYF. DNA of the CDR3: TGTGCCAGCAGCCCGAGCTCCTACGAGCAGTACTTC.

Concerning this clone itself: Other DNA sequences from this sample encode an identical CDR3 as well. The V and J genes are TRBV7-9 and TRBJ2-7, with D possibly matching TRBD2 (5 bases). The germline V gene encodes CDR1 SEHNR and CDR2 FQNEAQ (reference sequence). V lost 9 bases and J 6 bases, leaving 18 bases between the germline ends. The length of the CDR3 is 13 residues. CDR3 bases: TGTGCCAGTAGACCTACCGGGGAAGGCGAGCAGTACTTC. Residues: CASRPTGEGEQYF.

In this sample, this clone turned up once. The junction and the germline gene differ at one end; a read error may be behind it. The CDR3 is CASSYTTGANGLTF. The CDR3 region has the DNA TGTGCCAGCAGTTACACTACTGGGGCCAACGGCCTGACTTTC. The gene calls are TRBV6-6 and TRBJ2-6, with D maybe TRBD1 (5 bases). The CDR3 loop spans 14 amino acids. Germline V gene lookup returns CDR1 MNHNY and CDR2 SVGAGI (reference sequence).

The chain has TRBV5-1 and TRBJ1-2; 7 bases map to TRBD1. CDR3 length: 14 residues. Germline V gene data show CDR1 as SGHRS and CDR2 as YFSETQ. The ends lost 0 bases at V and 7 bases at J; junction bases unmatched: 6. CDR3 coding DNA: TGCGCCAGCAGCTTGGACAGGGGTGTAAGTGGCTACACCTTC. Residues: CASSLDRGVSGYTF.

The chain couples TRBV7-2 to TRBJ1-5; no clear D gene. Trimming removed 1 base from V and 5 bases from J, with 9 bases in between. Per the germline V gene, CDR1 is SGHTA and CDR2 is FQGNSA. CDR3 length: 14 residues. CDR3 loop: CASSLVWGDQPQHF. The DNA of the CDR3 is TGTGCCAGCAGCTTAGTCTGGGGAGATCAGCCCCAGCATTTT.

The rearrangement joins TRBV30 to TRBJ1-1; D is perhaps TRBD1 (5 bases). Trimming cost V 3 bases and J 1 base, with 9 bases left between them. The CDR3 totals 13 residues. Germline loops: CDR1 GTSNPN, CDR2 SVGIG (reference sequence). CDR3 sequence: CAWSRQRNTEAFF. The CDR3 coding sequence is TGTGCCTGGAGCCGACAGAGGAACACTGAAGCTTTCTTT.

The V and J genes are TRBV11-3 and TRBJ2-1; the match to TRBD1 covers 10 bases. The V gene's germline CDR1 is SGHNT and CDR2 YENEEA. The J segment lost 8 bases and the V segment lost 4 bases, leaving 8 bases of the junction unmatched. This CDR3 spans 15 amino acids. The DNA for the CDR3 is TGTGCCAGCAGCTCCCCGGGACAGGGGTTGGATGAGCAGTTCTTC. This gives the protein CASSSPGQGLDEQFF.

This clone was seen just once. V usage is TRBV7-2 and J usage is TRBJ2-3, with 15 bases aligning to TRBD2. The CDR3 is made up of 16 amino acids. Germline V gene lookup returns CDR1 SGHTA and CDR2 FQGNSA. V trimming: 3 bases; J trimming: 9 bases; junction bases outside the gene matches: 7. CDR3 amino acids: CASSFGLAGGGRTQYF. The CDR3 nucleotides are TGTGCCAGCAGCTTCGGACTAGCGGGGGGGGGAAGGACGCAGTATTTT.

The chain has TRBV28 and TRBJ2-7, with 8 bases identical to TRBD1. The CDR3 is 14 residues long. Germline V gene lookup returns CDR1 MDHEN and CDR2 SYDVKM. V was pared by 7 bases and J by 3 bases, with 8 bases of the junction left unmatched. CDR3 nucleotide sequence: TGTGCCAGCACCCGGGGCGACAGGGGCTACGAGCAGTACTTC. It translates to CASTRGDRGYEQYF.

The chain uses TRBV7-2 and TRBJ2-7; 7 positions agree with TRBD1. Looked up from germline, CDR1 is SGHTA and CDR2 is FQGNSA. CDR3 length: 13 residues. The J segment lost 10 bases and the V segment lost 4 bases, leaving 10 bases of the junction unmatched. The CDR3 region has the DNA TGTGCCAGCAGCTCCACCCCGACAGGGAGACAGTACTTC. Its translation: CASSSTPTGRQYF. Combining the CDR3 with reference TRBV7-2 and TRBJ2-7 gives the whole variable domain GAGVSQSPSNKVTEKGKDVELRCDPISGHTALYWYRQSLGQGLEFLIYFQGNSAPDKSGLPSDRFSAERTGGSVSTLTIQRTQQEDSAVYLCASSSTPTGRQYFGPGTRLTVT.

The chain recombines TRBV21-1 with TRBJ1-2. TRBV21-1 is recorded as a pseudogene. The CDR3 consists of 18 residues. CDR3 region: CASSKSGGRGATDYGYTF. In DNA form, the CDR3 reads TGTGCCAGCAGCAAAAGTGGTGGGAGGGGTGCAACAGACTATGGCTACACCTTC.

The chain links TRBV5-4 to TRBJ2-4; D is unresolved. The germline V gene encodes CDR1 SGHNT and CDR2 YYREEE (reference sequence). Between the trimmed V and J ends, which lost 0 bases and 6 bases, there was a span of 4 bases. The CDR3 totals 12 residues. The CDR3 region is CASSLDINIQYF. Written as DNA, the CDR3 is TGTGCCAGCAGCTTGGATATAAACATTCAGTACTTC.

The count of this clone is one. The rearrangement uses TRBV11-1 and TRBJ2-7; D is uncertain. Germline assignment: CDR1 SGHAT and CDR2 FQDESV (reference sequence). V gave up 3 bases and J gave up 3 bases, with 9 bases separating them. The CDR3 has 13 amino acids. The CDR3 loop is CASSLRAGYEQYF. The DNA for the CDR3 is TGTGCCAGCAGCTTGAGAGCAGGCTACGAGCAGTACTTC.

V gene TRBV25-1 combines with J gene TRBJ2-2, with D possibly being TRBD1 (6 bases). V was clipped by 5 bases and J by 2 bases, with 21 bases between them. Germline CDR1 and CDR2: MGHDK and SYGVNS. This CDR3 has 18 residues. The DNA for the CDR3 is TGTGCCAGCAGTCAGGGTATCGGCAGGGGCTTAAACACCGGGGAGCTGTTTTTT. It is translated as CASSQGIGRGLNTGELFF.

This rearrangement joins TRBV4-2 to TRBJ1-2, with 7 bases identical to TRBD1. Trimming removed 4 bases from V and 9 bases from J; junction bases left unmatched: 8. This CDR3 contains 13 residues. CDR1 is LGHNA and CDR2 is YNFKEQ in the germline V gene. CDR3 in DNA: TGTGCCAGCAGCCCTGGGACAGTGCAGAGCTACACCTTC. Its translation is CASSPGTVQSYTF.

The rearrangement uses TRBV4-1 and TRBJ2-1; 8 bases are a match to TRBD1. V was clipped by 0 bases and J by 9 bases; unmatched bases: 7. Germline V gene data show CDR1 as MGHRA and CDR2 as YSYEKL. This CDR3 is built from 15 residues. The CDR3 nucleotides are TGCGCCAGCAGCCAAGAGACCGGCAGGGGGCTTGAGCAGTTCTTC. It yields the protein CASSQETGRGLEQFF.

For the CDR3, the DNA is TGTGCCAGCAGCTTTCTCAAGGGGGGGTCTGGAAACACCATATATTTT. This codes for CASSFLKGGSGNTIYF. This sequence joins TRBV7-9 and TRBJ1-3; TRBD1 might be the D (6 bases). Germline V CDR1 and CDR2: SEHNR, FQNEAQ (reference sequence). This CDR3 is 16 amino acids long. V lost 3 bases to trimming and J lost 1 base, with 13 bases between them. The full variable domain, rest sourced from reference TRBV7-9 and TRBJ1-3, is DTGVSQNPRHKITKRGQNVTFRCDPISEHNRLYWYRQTLGQGPEFLTYFQNEAQLEKSRLLSDRFSAERPKGSFSTLEIQRTEQGDSAMYLCASSFLKGGSGNTIYFGEGSWLTVV.

The chain links TRBV6-6 to TRBJ1-2; D is perhaps TRBD1 (6 bases). Germline assignment: CDR1 MNHNY and CDR2 SVGAGI (reference sequence). V was cut by 6 bases and J by 3 bases, with 17 bases left in between. The CDR3 length is 15 residues. The CDR3 sequence: CASSLHREGDYGYTF. For the CDR3, the DNA is TGTGCCAGCAGCCTACACAGGGAGGGTGACTATGGCTACACCTTC.

The V call is TRBV19, the J call TRBJ2-1; 7 nucleotides line up with TRBD2. This CDR3 has 15 residues. Unmatched junction bases numbered 8, after V lost 3 bases and J lost 6 bases. Germline V gene lookup returns CDR1 LNHDA and CDR2 SQIVND (reference sequence). The CDR3 spells CASSILRASGNEQFF. The CDR3 coding sequence is TGTGCCAGTAGTATTTTAAGGGCTAGCGGCAATGAGCAGTTCTTC.